This entry lists 10 T cell receptor beta chains sequenced from one sample in a study of beta chain features in type 1 diabetes. What was sequenced were expressed TCRB transcripts, since all of the isolated RNA had been reverse transcribed. Sequencing used immunoSEQ multiplex PCR; TCRdb keeps in-frame clones, though not all of them. The table has about 19,000 clones, 45% to 50% seen once. The sequencing input was stem cell memory CD4+ T cells from blood. Source of these receptors: a man between 18 and 29 years old in good health.

The J gene is TRBJ1-2, the V gene TRBV7-2, with a possible D match to TRBD1 (5 bases). The V end was cut by 5 bases, the J end by 7 bases, with 20 bases between. Germline V gives CDR1 SGHTA, CDR2 FQGNSA. The CDR3 runs 15 residues. Here the CDR3 reads CASSPNGGVTTGYTF. The CDR3 coding sequence is TGTGCCAGCAGCCCAAACGGAGGGGTGACTACTGGCTACACCTTC.

V gene TRBV7-9 combines with J gene TRBJ2-1; 13 bases map to TRBD2. Germline CDR1 is SEHNR and CDR2 is FQNEAQ (reference sequence). This CDR3 has 18 amino acids. J was trimmed by 8 bases and V by 1 base; bases with no gene match: 11. This CDR3 is CASSLGLAGGVALHEQFF. The CDR3, as DNA: TGTGCCAGCAGCTTAGGACTAGCGGGGGGCGTGGCCCTCCATGAGCAGTTCTTC.

This clone was detected only a few times. The CDR3 DNA reads as TGTGCCAGCAGCCGGAACAGCTGGGAGACCCAGTACTTC. Translated: CASSRNSWETQYF. V is TRBV28 and J is TRBJ2-5; D is ambiguous. Germline V lookup: CDR1 MDHEN, CDR2 SYDVKM. The length of the CDR3 is 13 residues. Trimming took off 6 bases at V and 5 bases at J, with 13 bases between the two ends.

This clone occurred a few times. The chain carries TRBV9 and TRBJ1-1; D may be TRBD1 (5 bases). Germline values: CDR1 SGDLS, CDR2 YYNGEE. The CDR3 is 17 amino acids. V dropped 0 bases and J dropped 0 bases, with 15 bases sitting between them. DNA for the CDR3: TGTGCCAGCAGCGTAGCTAATCGGACACAGCTGAACACTGAAGCTTTCTTT. Amino acids: CASSVANRTQLNTEAFF.

The chain is built from TRBV15 and TRBJ1-5; a weak D match, TRBD1 (5 bases). This CDR3 spans 14 amino acids. Trimming pared 0 bases from V and 5 bases from J, leaving 8 bases between. CDR1 is LNHNV and CDR2 is YYDKDF in the germline V gene (reference sequence). DNA for the CDR3: TGTGCCACCAGCAGAGATCGGGGGGATCAGCCCCAGCATTTT. Protein sequence: CATSRDRGDQPQHF.

The J gene is TRBJ1-1, the V gene TRBV7-2; D is unclear. The germline V gene encodes CDR1 SGHTA and CDR2 FQGNSA. The CDR3 is 14 residues long. With 1 base removed from V and 1 base from J, the gap between germline ends came to 7 bases. CDR3: CASSLVVRNTEAFF. In DNA, the CDR3 is TGTGCCAGCAGCTTAGTTGTCAGGAACACTGAAGCTTTCTTT.

V gene TRBV7-3 combines with J gene TRBJ2-7; 9 bases are a match to TRBD1. The CDR3 extends over 15 amino acids. Per germline, CDR1 SGHTA and CDR2 FQGTGA. V dropped 6 bases and J dropped 5; count of bases not matched to a gene: 11. CDR3 bases: TGTGCCAGCAGTGCTCCCGGGACAGGGTCCAACGAGCAGTACTTC. Translation: CASSAPGTGSNEQYF.

This clone was seen once. The chain joins TRBV28 to TRBJ1-3; tentative D call: TRBD1 (6 bases). The CDR3 is 16 residues long. The V end lost 2 bases, the J end lost 1 base, and 12 bases lay between the germline ends. Looked up from germline, CDR1 is MDHEN and CDR2 is SYDVKM. As DNA, the CDR3 is TGTGCCAGCAGTTTAATAGAGGGGGAGTCTGGAAACACCATATATTTT. It yields the protein CASSLIEGESGNTIYF.

The chain uses TRBV7-9 and TRBJ2-7, with 9 bases lining up with TRBD1. The CDR3 consists of 14 residues. Germline CDR1 SEHNR, CDR2 FQNEAQ (reference sequence). The J segment lost 3 bases and the V segment lost 5 bases, leaving 5 bases of the junction unmatched. This chain's CDR3 is CASSLGDRDYEQYF. CDR3 DNA: TGTGCCAGCAGCCTGGGGGACAGGGACTACGAGCAGTACTTC.

This clone was counted only a few times. The V and J genes are TRBV5-1 and TRBJ2-6; 8 bases agree with TRBD1. Trimming took 0 bases from V and 0 from J; bases not matched to a gene: 5. Germline loops: CDR1 SGHRS, CDR2 YFSETQ. CDR3 length equals 18 residues. The CDR3 protein is CASSLERTGRSGANVLTF. The DNA for the CDR3 is TGCGCCAGCAGCTTGGAACGGACAGGGCGCTCTGGGGCCAACGTCCTGACTTTC.